The 24 T cell receptor beta chains reported below all come from one sample, sequenced in a study of T cells in Graves' hyperthyroidism and ophthalmopathy. TCR beta CDR3 regions were amplified from RNA transcripts. RT-PCR in the first round (using the HTBI primer set) targeted the TCR CDR3. One entry per CDR3 protein, called by TCRdb with MiXCR from the multiplex PCR reads. The sample contains about 340,000 distinct CDR3 sequences, around 20% of which appear only once. Sequencing was performed on blood. These receptors were obtained from a woman aged 45 to 65 with Graves' hyperthyroidism.

This clonotype has a count of ten or more. This rearrangement joins TRBV20-1 to TRBJ2-1; the match to TRBD2 covers 7 bases. CDR3 size: 13 residues. J was trimmed by 3 bases and V by 7 bases; bases with no gene match: 6. CDR1 and CDR2 from the germline V gene are DFQATT and SNEGSKA (reference sequence). CDR3 loop: CSVEAGDYNEQFF. CDR3 in DNA: TGCAGTGTGGAGGCGGGAGACTACAATGAGCAGTTCTTC.

A note on this clonotype: A single base separates this from a much larger clone, so it may be a read error. V gene TRBV12-3 or TRBV12-4 combines with J gene TRBJ1-3; D call uncertain. The CDR3 runs 16 residues. V lost 1 base and J lost 0, with 10 bases in between. CDR3 DNA sequence: TGTGCCAGCAGTTTAGTGGCCGGTCCCTCTGGAAACACCATATATTTT. Protein product: CASSLVAGPSGNTIYF.

This chain links TRBV5-1 with TRBJ2-1, with TRBD2 as a possible D gene (6 bases). V lost 0 bases, J lost 6 bases, and 16 bases lay in between. Germline V gene data show CDR1 as SGHRS and CDR2 as YFSETQ. CDR3 length: 16 residues. The CDR3 DNA is TGCGCCAGCAGCTTGGCCCTCCGCGGGGTGATCAATGAGCAGTTCTTC. Its protein is CASSLALRGVINEQFF.

The chain's CDR3 is CASSLAGGEDYGYTF. The DNA of the CDR3 is TGTGCCAGCAGCTTAGCCGGGGGCGAGGACTATGGCTACACCTTC. The rearrangement links TRBV7-2 to TRBJ1-2; maybe TRBD1 (6 bases). V was clipped by 0 bases and J by 3 bases, with 11 bases between them. CDR1 and CDR2 from the germline V gene are SGHTA and FQGNSA. The CDR3 is 15 amino acids.

The sample holds a few counts of this clonotype. The J gene is TRBJ2-3, the V gene TRBV6-2 or TRBV6-3; D ambiguous. The CDR3 covers 12 residues. V was shortened by 6 bases and J by 1 base, with 5 bases between the two germline ends. CDR1 is MNHEY and CDR2 is SVGEGT in the germline V gene. CDR3 bases: TGTGCCAGCAGACCGGGCACAGATACGCAGTATTTT. It encodes CASRPGTDTQYF.

This sequence joins TRBV27 and TRBJ1-4; no clear D. Between the trimmed V and J ends, which lost 5 bases and 0 bases, there was a span of 13 bases. Germline CDR1 is MNHEY and CDR2 is SMNVEV (reference sequence). The CDR3 is made up of 16 amino acids. CDR3 bases: TGTGCCAGCAGTCCCCGTGAGGGAGCAACTAATGAAAAACTGTTTTTT. Protein sequence: CASSPREGATNEKLFF.

This clonotype was seen many times. This chain connects TRBV2 to TRBJ2-4; possibly TRBD2 for D (6 bases). Deletions cut 4 bases from V and 2 bases from J, with 12 bases between. Germline V lookup: CDR1 SNHLY, CDR2 FYNNEI. The CDR3 runs to 15 residues. The CDR3 region has the DNA TGTGCCAGCAGTGTCCTGGGCGGGACCAAAAACATTCAGTACTTC. Amino acids: CASSVLGGTKNIQYF.

The chain joins TRBV6-1 to TRBJ2-7; 8 bases fit TRBD1. CDR3 length: 17 residues. Trimming took 2 bases from V and 2 from J; bases not matched to a gene: 11. Germline assignment: CDR1 MNHNS and CDR2 SASEGT. The CDR3 nucleotides are TGTGCCAGCAGTGAATATTTTCGGACAGGGTCTGCCTACGAGCAGTACTTC. Its translation is CASSEYFRTGSAYEQYF.

This clonotype was observed at least ten times. The V gene is TRBV10-2, the J gene TRBJ2-7, with D possibly being TRBD2 (8 bases). Trimming shortened V by 6 bases and J by 3 bases, and 15 bases separated the two germline ends. The CDR3 contains 14 residues. CDR1 WSHSY and CDR2 SAAADI come from the germline V gene. In nucleotides, the CDR3 is TGCGCCAGCAGGTCGGGAGGGGGCGTCTACGAGCAGTACTTC. It translates to CASRSGGGVYEQYF.

The chain carries TRBV20-1 and TRBJ2-7; D remains unclear. Trimming took 4 bases from V and 1 from J, leaving 17 bases between them. The length of the CDR3 is 15 residues. The germline V gene has CDR1 DFQATT and CDR2 SNEGSKA (reference sequence). CDR3 in DNA: TGCAGTGCTAAAGACCTGAAGGGCGGTTCCTACGAGCAGTACTTC. As protein: CSAKDLKGGSYEQYF.

This sequence joins TRBV6-1 and TRBJ2-5; no definite D call. The CDR3 runs to 13 residues. V lost 6 bases, J lost 5 bases, and 13 bases lay in between. Per the germline V gene, CDR1 is MNHNS and CDR2 is SASEGT. The CDR3 nucleotides are TGTGCCAGCAGCGAACCTGAGAGGGAGACCCAGTACTTC. Translating it yields CASSEPERETQYF.

This clonotype was recorded at least ten times. The V call is TRBV28, the J call TRBJ2-1; possible D gene TRBD2, 6 bases. The CDR3 spans 15 residues. Trimming shortened V by 2 bases and J by 7 bases, and 15 bases separated the two germline ends. The germline gives CDR1 MDHEN, CDR2 SYDVKM. The CDR3 nucleotides read TGTGCCAGCAGTTTAACGGGAGCCCCCCCTAATGAGCAGTTCTTC. The encoded protein is CASSLTGAPPNEQFF.

At least ten counts were recorded for this clonotype. The chain is built from TRBV7-2 and TRBJ1-6, with TRBD1 as a possible D gene (6 bases). This CDR3 contains 17 residues. Trimming removed 1 base at V and 13 bases at J, with 23 bases between. The germline CDR1 and CDR2 sequences are SGHTA and FQGNSA. DNA for the CDR3: TGTGCCAGCAGCTTAGTTTGGCAGGGGACTTTTTCCTCCCCCCTCCACTTT. It is translated as CASSLVWQGTFSSPLHF.

The rearrangement uses TRBV9 and TRBJ2-3, with D maybe TRBD2 (5 bases). Looked up from germline, CDR1 is SGDLS and CDR2 is YYNGEE. V was clipped by 0 bases and J by 3 bases, with 14 bases between them. This CDR3 is built from 16 residues. The CDR3 reads CASSVGGRGGTDTQYF. The CDR3, as DNA: TGTGCCAGCAGCGTAGGAGGGAGAGGAGGAACAGATACGCAGTATTTT.

In its sample, this clonotype was seen many times. V usage is TRBV7-8 and J usage is TRBJ1-1; the D is unclear. Germline CDR1 reads SGHVS; CDR2 reads FQNEAQ. The CDR3 extends over 14 amino acids. Trimming took 1 base from V and 11 from J, leaving 17 bases between them. CDR3 nucleotides: TGTGCCAGCAGCTTAGGCGGGAGTTCGAACGCGGCTTTCTTT. Translated: CASSLGGSSNAAFF.

The chain has TRBV28 and TRBJ2-1; D is possibly TRBD1 (5 bases). V lost 5 bases and J 8 bases, leaving 16 bases between the germline ends. The CDR3 is 14 residues long. Germline loops: CDR1 MDHEN, CDR2 SYDVKM. CDR3 loop: CASSATFQGDEQFF. CDR3 coding DNA: TGTGCCAGCAGTGCCACCTTTCAGGGCGATGAGCAGTTCTTC.

V usage is TRBV2 and J usage is TRBJ1-5; D might be TRBD1 (5 bases). Germline loops: CDR1 SNHLY, CDR2 FYNNEI. This CDR3 comprises 14 residues. V was pared by 8 bases and J by 4 bases, with 15 bases between. The CDR3 nucleotides read TGTGCCAGCTCGGGGCAGCTACTTAATCAGCCCCAGCATTTT. Protein sequence: CASSGQLLNQPQHF.

This chain links TRBV12-3 or TRBV12-4 with TRBJ1-2; unclear D gene. V lost 2 bases and J lost 5, with 9 bases in between. CDR3 size: 13 residues. In DNA, the CDR3 is TGTGCCAGCAGTTTAAGCAGGAGATATGGCTACACCTTC. As protein: CASSLSRRYGYTF.

This clonotype was observed at least ten times. The V gene is TRBV7-9, the J gene TRBJ2-7; no clear D gene. The CDR3 has 14 residues. Trimming left V 0 bases short and J 2 bases short, with 8 bases between. Germline V gene lookup returns CDR1 SEHNR and CDR2 FQNEAQ (reference sequence). CDR3 bases: TGTGCCAGCAGCTTAGCTACAGTGCCCTACGAGCAGTACTTC. Translated: CASSLATVPYEQYF.

At least ten counts were recorded for this clonotype. The chain carries TRBV7-8 and TRBJ2-5; the match to TRBD1 covers 7 bases. The CDR3 contains 16 residues. Germline CDR1 reads SGHVS; CDR2 reads FQNEAQ. V trimming: 1 base; J trimming: 3 bases; junction bases outside the gene matches: 8. The CDR3 DNA reads as TGTGCCAGCAGCTTAGGCCCACGGGACAGAAAAGAGACCCAGTACTTC. Translating gives CASSLGPRDRKETQYF.

This clonotype was recorded many times. The junction departs from germline at one end; a sequencing error may be responsible. The chain uses TRBV6-1 and TRBJ2-5; TRBD2 aligns across 12 bases. CDR1 is MNHNS, CDR2 SASEGT, per germline. The CDR3 is made up of 17 amino acids. The CDR3: CASSEGETSGSWETQYF. The DNA for the CDR3 is TGTGCCAGCAGCGAAGGGGAGACTAGCGGGAGTTGGGAGACCCAGTACTTC.

This clonotype was counted many times. This chain uses TRBV6-2 or TRBV6-3 with TRBJ2-7, with 8 bases matching TRBD2. This CDR3 region has 13 residues. Trimming cost V 5 bases and J 2 bases; bases outside gene matches: 2. Per the germline V gene, CDR1 is MNHEY and CDR2 is SVGEGT. CDR3 in DNA: TGTGCCAGCAGTAGCGGGGGACCCTACGAGCAGTACTTC. Its translation is CASSSGGPYEQYF.

The rearrangement uses TRBV7-2 and TRBJ1-5; unclear D gene. CDR1 is SGHTA, CDR2 FQGNSA, per germline. This CDR3 region has 15 residues. V was cut by 6 bases and J by 11 bases, with 23 bases left in between. In DNA, the CDR3 is TGTGCCAGCAGTTTTTATCCAGCGCAAGGTTCGTCCCAGCATTTT. Translation: CASSFYPAQGSSQHF.

The table lists this clonotype with many counts. The chain carries TRBV10-3 and TRBJ2-6, with 7 bases that match TRBD1. The CDR3 is 14 amino acids. Germline V CDR1 and CDR2: ENHRY, SYGVKD. The ends lost 5 bases at V and 7 bases at J; junction bases unmatched: 5. The CDR3 DNA follows: TGTGCCATCAGTACAGGGGTGGGAGCCAACGTCCTGACTTTC. Amino acid sequence: CAISTGVGANVLTF.